The 18 T cell receptor beta chains below all came from one sample that was sequenced in a study of blood T cell repertoires in COVID-19 (dated by TCRdb to 2019 to 2021). Libraries were constructed by the immunoSEQ multiplex PCR assay. What TCRdb holds here is the immuneACCESS table cut down to in-frame rearrangements. Part of the clones is not present; checked against another copy, under half of the missing clones reflect an unresolved V gene, and the others are unexplained. This sample is represented by 160,000 or so clones; approximately 86% of them were singletons. The ten biggest clones cover 3% to 4.5% of the sample. Sequenced: peripheral blood. The receptor set was obtained from a woman in her sixties or seventies who had recovered from COVID-19.

V is TRBV6-6 and J is TRBJ2-3; 11 bases match TRBD1. The J segment lost 4 bases and the V segment lost 6 bases, leaving 3 bases of the junction unmatched. CDR1 MNHNY and CDR2 SVGAGI come from the germline V gene (reference sequence). The CDR3 has 14 residues. Here the CDR3 reads CASRRDRGSDTQYF. The CDR3 DNA is TGTGCCAGCAGGAGGGACAGGGGGTCAGATACGCAGTATTTT.

This chain joins TRBV7-9 and TRBJ2-5, with 8 bases aligning to TRBD1. The CDR3 is 15 residues long. Germline CDR1 is SEHNR and CDR2 is FQNEAQ (reference sequence). Losses at the gene ends were 4 bases for V and 1 base for J; bases not matched to a gene: 5. The CDR3 spells CASSSLDRAQETQYF. In nucleotides, the CDR3 is TGTGCCAGCAGCTCACTGGACAGGGCCCAAGAGACCCAGTACTTC.

The rearrangement uses TRBV29-1 and TRBJ1-1; no clear D. The germline gives CDR1 SQVTM, CDR2 ANQGSEA. Trimming removed 8 bases from V and 1 base from J, with 8 bases in between. The CDR3 sequence is 11 residues long. CDR3 in amino acids: CSCSGNTEAFF. CDR3 coding DNA: TGCAGCTGCTCAGGGAACACTGAAGCTTTCTTT.

The chain carries TRBV10-3 and TRBJ1-6, with a tentative D call TRBD1 (6 bases). There are 12 residues in the CDR3. Germline CDR1 is ENHRY and CDR2 is SYGVKD. Trimming removed 8 bases at V and 8 bases at J, with 10 bases between. The CDR3 DNA is TGTGCCATCGGATCAGGGGATTCACCCCTCCACTTT. Translating it yields CAIGSGDSPLHF.

This chain uses TRBV2 with TRBJ1-4; 7 positions agree with TRBD1. The V gene end was trimmed by 5 bases and the J gene end by 8 bases; junction bases not matched to a gene: 11. The CDR3 has 15 amino acids. Germline CDR1 and CDR2: SNHLY and FYNNEI. The CDR3 DNA reads TGTGCCAGCAGTAACCCGGACAGGCGGAACGAAAAACTGTTTTTT. Its protein product is CASSNPDRRNEKLFF.

The V and J genes are TRBV5-5 and TRBJ1-2, with D perhaps matching TRBD1 (5 bases). CDR1 and CDR2 from the germline V gene are SGHKS and YYEKEE (reference sequence). The CDR3 sequence is 15 residues long. V lost 0 bases to trimming and J lost 2 bases, with 11 bases between them. CDR3 residues: CASSLGEEGNYGYTF. DNA of the CDR3: TGTGCCAGCAGCTTGGGGGAGGAGGGGAACTATGGCTACACCTTC.

This chain uses TRBV6-6 with TRBJ1-6, with 9 bases fitting TRBD1. Trimming at V came to 8 bases and at J to 9 bases, leaving 8 bases not matched to a gene. The germline gives CDR1 MNHNY, CDR2 SVGAGI (reference sequence). The CDR3 totals 14 residues. The CDR3 sequence: CASHPGQGASPLHF. CDR3 bases: TGTGCCAGCCATCCGGGACAGGGCGCTTCACCCCTCCACTTT.

The chain has TRBV11-2 and TRBJ2-7; the match to TRBD1 covers 8 bases. The trim removed 2 bases at V and 7 bases at J, leaving 10 bases unmatched. Germline V CDR1 and CDR2: SGHAT, FQNNGV. The CDR3 spans 15 residues. CDR3 sequence: CASSLTLRGLGEQYF. DNA for the CDR3: TGTGCCAGCAGCTTAACCCTCAGGGGGCTGGGGGAGCAGTACTTC. The full variable domain, its missing parts supplied by reference TRBV11-2 and TRBJ2-7, is EAGVAQSPRYKIIEKRQSVAFWCNPISGHATLYWYQQILGQGPKLLIQFQNNGVVDDSQLPKDRFSAERLKGVDSTLKIQPAKLEDSAVYLCASSLTLRGLGEQYFGPGTRLTVT.

The V gene is TRBV3-1 (or the pseudogene TRBV3-2), the J gene TRBJ2-4; D not certain. Germline V gene lookup returns CDR1 LGHDT and CDR2 YNNKEL (reference sequence). Deletions cut 3 bases from V and 2 bases from J, with 8 bases between. The CDR3 covers 14 residues. Here the CDR3 DNA reads TGTGCCAGCAGCCAGTCTTACTCCAAAAACATTCAGTACTTC. The encoded protein is CASSQSYSKNIQYF.

V usage is TRBV29-1 and J usage is TRBJ2-3; 7 positions agree with TRBD1. V trimming: 6 bases; J trimming: 5 bases; junction bases outside the gene matches: 5. The CDR3 contains 12 residues. In germline, CDR1 is SQVTM, CDR2 ANQGSEA. CDR3 nucleotide sequence: TGCAGCGTCGACAGGGAAGGAGATACGCAGTATTTT. Its protein is CSVDREGDTQYF.

This sequence joins TRBV2 and TRBJ2-5; 7 nucleotides line up with TRBD2. Losses at the gene ends were 1 base for V and 2 bases for J; bases not matched to a gene: 7. This CDR3 has 16 residues. Germline-derived CDR1 and CDR2 are SNHLY and FYNNEI. The CDR3 sequence: CASSEGLAGLQETQYF. DNA of the CDR3: TGTGCCAGCAGTGAAGGGTTAGCGGGCCTTCAAGAGACCCAGTACTTC.

J is TRBJ2-3 and V is TRBV5-1; D might be TRBD1 (6 bases). Germline V gives CDR1 SGHRS, CDR2 YFSETQ. The V gene lost 7 bases and the J gene lost 6 bases, with 33 bases spanning the gap. The CDR3 is made up of 19 amino acids. Written as DNA, the CDR3 is TGCGCCAGCTTCCCTAGGACGCTTGGAGCAGGGGATAGTAGGGATACGCAGTATTTT. Its protein product is CASFPRTLGAGDSRDTQYF.

The chain carries TRBV28 and TRBJ1-3; D gene uncertain. Germline assignment: CDR1 MDHEN and CDR2 SYDVKM. Trimming shortened V by 1 base and J by 3 bases, and 13 bases separated the two germline ends. The CDR3 totals 16 residues. CDR3: CASSLLSAGDGNTIYF. The CDR3 DNA reads as TGTGCCAGCAGTTTATTGTCTGCAGGCGATGGAAACACCATATATTTT.

This clone came up once. This chain connects TRBV19 to TRBJ1-5; D gene unclear. V dropped 5 bases and J dropped 3 bases, with 20 bases sitting between them. CDR1 is LNHDA, CDR2 SQIVND, per germline (reference sequence). The CDR3 runs 17 residues. For the CDR3, the DNA is TGTGCCAGTAGTCCCTATGGCGGTACGTCCTCCAATCAGCCCCAGCATTTT. Protein product: CASSPYGGTSSNQPQHF. Based on the CDR3 plus reference TRBV19 and TRBJ1-5, the full variable domain is DGGITQSPKYLFRKEGQNVTLSCEQNLNHDAMYWYRQDPGQGLRLIYYSQIVNDFQKGDIAEGYSVSREKKESFPLTVTSAQKNPTAFYLCASSPYGGTSSNQPQHFGDGTRLSIL.

The chain has TRBV27 and TRBJ1-5, with TRBD1 matching 10 bases. V was pared by 8 bases and J by 6 bases, with 4 bases of the junction left unmatched. The CDR3 runs 13 residues. From germline, CDR1 is MNHEY and CDR2 SMNVEV (reference sequence). CDR3 coding DNA: TGTGCCAGCGCGACAGGGGGCAGTCAGCCCCAGCATTTT. Translated, it gives CASATGGSQPQHF.

The chain couples TRBV12-3 or TRBV12-4 to TRBJ1-2; a weak D match, TRBD1 (5 bases). V lost 2 bases and J lost 9, with 13 bases in between. CDR3 size: 13 residues. For the CDR3, the DNA is TGTGCCAGCAGTTTACGGGGGATCGAGCGCTACACCTTC. Protein sequence: CASSLRGIERYTF.

This chain connects TRBV2 to TRBJ1-2, with 9 nucleotides matching TRBD1. Looked up from germline, CDR1 is SNHLY and CDR2 is FYNNEI. The CDR3 is 14 residues long. After removal of 2 bases from V and 7 bases from J, the junction contained 5 bases not matched to a gene. Written as DNA, the CDR3 is TGTGCCAGCAGTGAATGGGGACAGGGTGGTGGCTACACCTTC. Translating it yields CASSEWGQGGGYTF.

This clone was detected only a few times. The chain recombines TRBV2 with TRBJ2-3, with 8 bases aligning to TRBD2. CDR3 length equals 14 residues. CDR1 and CDR2 (germline): SNHLY, FYNNEI. V was pared by 9 bases and J by 3 bases, with 8 bases of the junction left unmatched. The CDR3 reads CASYFGGGTDTQYF. The CDR3 DNA reads TGTGCCAGTTATTTCGGGGGGGGGACAGATACGCAGTATTTT.